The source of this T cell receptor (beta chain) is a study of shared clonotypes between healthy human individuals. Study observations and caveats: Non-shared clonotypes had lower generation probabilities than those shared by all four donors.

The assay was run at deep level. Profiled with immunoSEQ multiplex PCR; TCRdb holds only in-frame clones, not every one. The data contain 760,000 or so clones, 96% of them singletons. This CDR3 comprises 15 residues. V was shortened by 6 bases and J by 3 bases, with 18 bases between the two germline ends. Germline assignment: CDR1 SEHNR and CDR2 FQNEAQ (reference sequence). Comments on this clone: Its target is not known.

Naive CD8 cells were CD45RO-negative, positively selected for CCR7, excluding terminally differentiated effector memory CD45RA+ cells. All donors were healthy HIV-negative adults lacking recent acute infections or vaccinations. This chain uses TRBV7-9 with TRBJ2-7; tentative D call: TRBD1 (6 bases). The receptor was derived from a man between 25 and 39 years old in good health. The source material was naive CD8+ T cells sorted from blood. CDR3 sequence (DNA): TGTGCCAGCAGTTCAGGGGTGAACAACTTCTACGAGCAGTACTTC. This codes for CASSSGVNNFYEQYF. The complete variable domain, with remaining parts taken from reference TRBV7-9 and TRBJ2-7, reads DTGVSQNPRHKITKRGQNVTFRCDPISEHNRLYWYRQTLGQGPEFLTYFQNEAQLEKSRLLSDRFSAERPKGSFSTLEIQRTEQGDSAMYLCASSSGVNNFYEQYFGPGTRLTVT.